Listed below are T cell receptor delta chains from one sample, sequenced in a study of gamma-delta T cells after stem cell transplantation. TCRdb re-called the RT-PCR reads via CATT. The sample includes several hundred delta-chain clones, about 15% of them seen just once. Sequencing was done on a sample of gamma-delta T cells. These receptors were obtained from a human donor. It is not recorded whose cells these are; they may come from a transplant donor. The CDR3 runs from the conserved cysteine through the conserved F or W. The D gene is left open where the match is weak.

V,D,CDR3
TRDV1,.,CALGEGPYTDKLIF
TRDV1,TRDD3,CALGELLGPLVGELKWVDKLIF
TRDV1,.,CALGKGGWEPFASDKLIF
TRDV2,TRDD3,CACDTVMAQLGDRIGKLIF
TRDV1,TRDD3,CALGELSHRTGGYSDKLIF
TRDV2,TRDD3,CACDTVGGGYPDTDKLIF
TRDV2,TRDD3,CACDPLGDRDTDKLIF
TRDV1,.,CALGEPPFPLRDSSPYTDKLIF
TRDV2,.,CACACDGLTGGPNTDKLIF
TRDV1,.,CALGENRHLEVDKLIF
TRDV2,TRDD3,CAGAALSSGGYEGSDKLIF
TRDV2,TRDD3,CACDPVLGDTGSKYTDKLIF
TRDV2,TRDD3,CACDTLGDKSSWDTRQMFF
TRDV1,TRDD2,CALGELGFLPSWWDIDKLIF
TRDV3,.,CALSSYDLGDKLIF
TRDV2,.,CACDTMGYPDGDKLIF
TRDV2,TRDD3,CACDSVKIRGTGGLYTDKPIF
TRDV2,.,CACDGLGLASTDKLIF
TRDV1,TRDD3,CALGKGPNTHRPGGRYKLIF
TRDV1,.,CALGESVLPGGPYTDKLTF
TRDV3,TRDD3,CALSSYDLGDYTDKLIF
TRDV2,.,CACDTLNLVLGTRSYTDKLIF
TRDV2,TRDD3,CACDTMGDDSYTDKLIF
TRDV2,TRDD3,CACDAWGINGGNKLIF
TRDV2,.,CACDSSGARSWDTRQMFF
TRDV1,TRDD2,CALGELTNFLPSSWDTRQMFF
TRDV2,.,CACDHVGFDSERPQPTDKLIF
TRDV2,TRDD3,CACDMLSGGYAGADKLIF
TRDV1,TRDD3,CALGELGTPLVLGDTRGKLIF
TRDV3,TRDD3,CAFHPRDTGGYGDKLIF